This T cell receptor (beta chain) was identified during a study of T-cell reconstitution after alpha-beta-depleted transplantation in children. The authors prepared the TCRbeta library with unique molecular identifiers. TCRdb recomputed calls from the PCR reads with MiXCR, one row per CDR3 protein. The data show 200,000 to 250,000 distinct CDR3 sequences, 8.5% to 10% seen once. In germline, CDR1 is SGHVS, CDR2 FNYEAQ. Trimming stripped 5 bases from V and 12 bases from J, with 26 bases between. The CDR3 totals 16 residues. The receptor's source is a human donor who donated a stem cell graft to a child with acute lymphoblastic leukemia. This material consisted of PBMCs from the stem cell graft donor, taken from the stem cell graft. The chain combines TRBV7-6 with TRBJ2-1; D gene ambiguous. The CDR3 loop reads CASSPNGPSFTGLQFF. The CDR3 nucleotides are TGTGCCAGCAGCCCGAACGGACCTTCTTTTACTGGATTGCAGTTCTTC.